What follows are 21 T cell receptor beta chains derived from one specimen sequenced in a study of blood T cells in healthy people across ages. Combining a sample-barcoded 5' primer with a J-beta primer mix, a second PCR ran for about 7 to 11 cycles. TCRdb recomputed calls from the 5' RACE reads with MiXCR, one row per CDR3 protein. The sample yields 550,000 to 600,000 distinct CDR3 sequences, roughly 48% seen once. Material for sequencing was blood. These receptors were taken from a man aged 80 or over in good health.

This clonotype has more than one count but fewer than ten. The J gene is TRBJ1-5, the V gene TRBV4-3, with TRBD1 as a possible D gene (5 bases). Trimming cost V 3 bases and J 6 bases, with 15 bases left between them. CDR1 is LGHNA and CDR2 is YSLEER in the germline V gene. This CDR3 is built from 15 residues. The CDR3 nucleotides are TGCGCCAGCAGCCAGGACATGACCATTAGTCAGCCCCAGCATTTT. Protein product: CASSQDMTISQPQHF.

The chain links TRBV29-1 to TRBJ1-1; 7 nucleotides agree with TRBD1. Trimming at V came to 4 bases and at J to 4 bases, leaving 9 bases not matched to a gene. The CDR3 is made up of 14 amino acids. Germline-derived CDR1 and CDR2 are SQVTM and ANQGSEA. CDR3 sequence: CSVVPGRGLTEAFF. The DNA of the CDR3 is TGCAGCGTTGTTCCGGGGAGGGGGCTCACTGAAGCTTTCTTT.

With respect to this clonotype: The conserved closing phenylalanine or tryptophan is absent in this CDR3, likely reflecting a read error. The V gene is TRBV7-2, the J gene TRBJ1-2; D is unresolved. V lost 3 bases to trimming and J lost 7 bases, with 12 bases between them. The CDR3 has 13 residues. CDR1 SGHTA and CDR2 FQGNSA come from the germline V gene. CDR3 bases: TGTGCCAGCAGCTTCACCCAAAGTAGTGGCTACACCATC. Translated, it gives CASSFTQSSGYTI.

As concerns this clonotype: A junction boundary mismatches the germline segment, possibly from a read error. The V call is TRBV11-3, the J call TRBJ2-2; TRBD2 is a possible D gene (5 bases). CDR3 length equals 14 residues. Germline V lookup: CDR1 SGHNT, CDR2 YENEEA. Here the CDR3 DNA reads TGTGCCAGCAGCTTAGAGGGGAGCACCGGGAAGCTGTTTTTT. Translating gives CASSLEGSTGKLFF.

The rearrangement joins TRBV9 to TRBJ2-1; D unclear. This CDR3 is built from 16 residues. Germline CDR1 and CDR2: SGDLS and YYNGEE. The V gene lost 2 bases and the J gene lost 2 bases, with 14 bases spanning the gap. As DNA, the CDR3 is TGTGCCAGCAGCGTTAGAACGACCCAGCCCTACAATGAGCAGTTCTTC. It yields the protein CASSVRTTQPYNEQFF.

The CDR3 coding sequence is TGTGCCATCAGTGAGGGGGACAGGGCCCTCCACTTT. Amino acids: CAISEGDRALHF. The chain couples TRBV10-3 to TRBJ1-6, with 9 nucleotides matching TRBD1. This CDR3 comprises 12 residues. The junction had 1 base not matched to a gene; V was cut back by 2 bases and J by 14 bases. Looked up from germline, CDR1 is ENHRY and CDR2 is SYGVKD.

This rearrangement joins TRBV7-9 to TRBJ1-2, with D possibly matching TRBD1 (5 bases). Trimming shortened V by 0 bases and J by 2 bases, and 7 bases separated the two germline ends. Germline V gene sequence: CDR1 SEHNR, CDR2 FQNEAQ (reference sequence). CDR3 size: 14 residues. The CDR3 DNA reads TGTGCCAGCAGCTTAGCAGGGGAAAACTATGGCTACACCTTC. As protein: CASSLAGENYGYTF.

This clonotype was observed a handful of times. The CDR3 bases are TGTGCCAGCAGTCCGGACGGGTACCAAGAGACCCAGTACTTC. Translation: CASSPDGYQETQYF. The chain combines TRBV7-3 with TRBJ2-5; D not resolved. The CDR3 spans 14 residues. The germline V and J ends were trimmed by 6 bases and 0 bases, with 11 bases remaining between them. From germline, CDR1 is SGHTA and CDR2 FQGTGA.

This clonotype occurred a few times. This chain links TRBV12-3 or TRBV12-4 with TRBJ1-6; 8 bases align to TRBD1. This CDR3 is built from 14 residues. V was clipped by 6 bases and J by 9 bases; unmatched bases: 7. CDR3 amino acids: CASSTGQGTSPLHF. For the CDR3, the DNA is TGTGCCAGCAGCACCGGACAGGGAACTTCACCCCTCCACTTT.

V gene TRBV20-1 combines with J gene TRBJ2-3; possibly TRBD2 for D (5 bases). Looked up from germline, CDR1 is DFQATT and CDR2 is SNEGSKA (reference sequence). This CDR3 has 14 amino acids. Trimming took 3 bases from V and 2 from J, leaving 12 bases between them. The CDR3 bases are TGCAGTGCTAGTTCGGGGAGCAACACAGATACGCAGTATTTT. This translates into CSASSGSNTDTQYF.

As to this clonotype: A clone one base away is much larger, so this may be a read error. V usage is TRBV6-5 and J usage is TRBJ2-6; 7 bases agree with TRBD1. The junction had 4 bases not matched to a gene; V was cut back by 7 bases and J by 1 base. The germline V gene has CDR1 MNHEY and CDR2 SVGAGI. This CDR3 is 15 amino acids long. The CDR3 DNA is TGTGCCAGCAACAAGACAGGGTCTGGGGCCAACGTCCTGACTTTC. Residues: CASNKTGSGANVLTF.

V usage is TRBV12-3 or TRBV12-4 and J usage is TRBJ2-1; no clear D. The end of the DNA aligns better with TRBJ2-7, so the J call may be wrong. The CDR3 sequence is 16 residues long. The CDR3: CASSFSGDSSYNEQYF. The CDR3, as DNA: TGTGCCAGCAGTTTCTCTGGGGATAGCTCCTACAATGAGCAGTACTTC.

The CDR3 here is CASSSHGWGVAEQYF. CDR3 coding DNA: TGTGCCAGTAGCTCACACGGCTGGGGGGTCGCCGAGCAGTACTTC. The chain is built from TRBV19 and TRBJ2-7, with D tentatively TRBD2 (6 bases). V was cut by 6 bases and J by 6 bases, with 21 bases left in between. Germline CDR1 LNHDA, CDR2 SQIVND (reference sequence). The CDR3 loop spans 15 amino acids.

This clonotype was recorded many times. V is TRBV7-2 and J is TRBJ2-1, with D tentatively TRBD2 (6 bases). Germline V lookup: CDR1 SGHTA, CDR2 FQGNSA. This CDR3 has 16 residues. The V end lost 1 base, the J end lost 2 bases, and 12 bases lay between the germline ends. The CDR3 spells CASSLVGGKAYNEQFF. The CDR3 bases are TGTGCCAGCAGCTTAGTCGGCGGGAAGGCCTACAATGAGCAGTTCTTC.

This clonotype was counted ten times or more. This rearrangement joins TRBV6-6 to TRBJ1-1, with D possibly TRBD1 on 5 matching bases. The CDR3 loop spans 13 amino acids. The germline V gene has CDR1 MNHNY and CDR2 SVGAGI (reference sequence). V was cut by 5 bases and J by 1 base, with 8 bases left in between. The CDR3, as DNA: TGTGCCAGCAGTCAGGGATCGAACACTGAAGCTTTCTTT. Translating gives CASSQGSNTEAFF.

This clonotype was observed at least ten times. The V gene is TRBV5-1, the J gene TRBJ2-7; tentatively, D is TRBD2 (6 bases). Germline V gene sequence: CDR1 SGHRS, CDR2 YFSETQ. Trimming removed 9 bases at V and 7 bases at J, with 11 bases between. This CDR3 is built from 10 residues. The CDR3 DNA is TGCGCCACCTTCGGGGGTGAGCAGTACTTC. Translating gives CATFGGEQYF.

The chain links TRBV14 to TRBJ2-6, with a weak D call TRBD1 (5 bases). Trimming pared 4 bases from V and 14 bases from J, leaving 12 bases between. Germline CDR1 and CDR2: SGHDN and FVKESK. This CDR3 has 12 residues. The CDR3 DNA reads as TGTGCCAGCAGCCCCCAGGGCCTCCTCCTGACTTTC. As protein: CASSPQGLLLTF.

A few counts support this clonotype. In nucleotides, the CDR3 is TGTGCCAGCAGCCCCCAGCAGTGGGGGACAGGGGCGACAGATACGCAGTATTTT. This sequence encodes CASSPQQWGTGATDTQYF. The gene calls are TRBV7-9 and TRBJ2-3; 10 positions agree with TRBD1. CDR3 length: 18 residues. The J segment lost 3 bases and the V segment lost 5 bases, leaving 14 bases of the junction unmatched. From germline, CDR1 is SEHNR and CDR2 FQNEAQ (reference sequence).

A few counts support this clonotype. The gene calls are TRBV5-1 and TRBJ2-3; 10 bases line up with TRBD2. Unmatched junction bases numbered 1, after V lost 0 bases and J lost 0 bases. The V gene's germline CDR1 is SGHRS and CDR2 YFSETQ. CDR3 length: 16 amino acids. DNA of the CDR3: TGCGCCAGCAGCTTGGAGGGACTAGCGAGCACAGATACGCAGTATTTT. Translation: CASSLEGLASTDTQYF.

The chain recombines TRBV12-3 or TRBV12-4 with TRBJ1-1, with D maybe TRBD1 (6 bases). The CDR3 length is 12 residues. The chain's CDR3 is CASGRGYTEAFF. The DNA of the CDR3 is TGTGCTTCGGGCAGGGGTTACACTGAAGCTTTCTTT.

The gene calls are TRBV7-9 and TRBJ1-2, with D perhaps matching TRBD1 (5 bases). V was cut by 1 base and J by 2 bases, with 11 bases left in between. Germline CDR1 is SEHNR and CDR2 is FQNEAQ (reference sequence). This CDR3 has 15 amino acids. The CDR3 DNA sequence: TGTGCCAGCAGCTTAGGACAGTCCCTGAACTATGGCTACACCTTC. This translates into CASSLGQSLNYGYTF.